The source of this TCR beta chain is a study of T cell repertoires in cytomegalovirus infection. Trimming took off 4 bases at V and 6 bases at J, with 10 bases between the two ends. CDR3 length equals 13 residues. The V gene's germline CDR1 is SGHVT and CDR2 SQSDAQ. TCRdb analysed the reads with MiXCR anew, one entry per CDR3 protein. This table has fewer than 850,000 distinct CDR3 sequences, 25% to 30% appearing once. Worth noting for this clonotype: Its cognate antigen is unknown.

This sample comprised cultured CD8+ T cells from PBMCs, obtained from culture after CMV antigen stimulation. The receptor was derived from a human donor in good health (CMV status not recorded). Some clones in this sample may be carry-over from other donors' samples. The V call is TRBV7-4, the J call TRBJ1-5; D possibly corresponds to TRBD1 (5 bases). The chain's CDR3 is CASSSKGSQPQHF. The CDR3, as DNA: TGTGCCAGCAGCTCCAAGGGGTCTCAGCCCCAGCATTTT.